The 27 T cell receptor beta chains below were found in one sample sequenced in a study of monozygotic twins with inflammatory bowel disease (dated by TCRdb to the late 2010s). The library was obtained by 5' RACE. The listed sequencing device is Illumina HiSeq 2500. TCRdb reprocessed the reads into one record per CDR3 protein sequence, lacking DNA. The sample's clone listing holds about 200,000 distinct CDR3 sequences. The ten largest clones represent 7.7% of the sample. Sample: blood. Every receptor here comes from a human donor with ulcerative colitis or Crohn's disease, or a healthy co-twin of an affected twin (not recorded which).

The V and J genes are TRBV4-1 and TRBJ2-3; the TCRdb D gene call, TRBD2, has no DNA to confirm it. CDR1 MGHRA and CDR2 YSYEKL come from the germline V gene. This CDR3 has 16 amino acids. The CDR3 sequence: CASSQEGAPSTDTQYF.

This CDR3 reads CASNLLGVGTDTQYF. The rearrangement joins TRBV7-2 to TRBJ2-3; the D call from TCRdb, TRBD1, cannot be confirmed without DNA. The CDR3 totals 15 residues. The germline V gene encodes CDR1 SGHTA and CDR2 FQGNSA.

This rearrangement joins TRBV7-6 to TRBJ2-2; lacking DNA, the TRBD1 call made by TCRdb goes unchecked. Germline loops: CDR1 SGHVS, CDR2 FNYEAQ. CDR3 length: 19 amino acids. The CDR3 sequence: CASSLPRLALNLGDGELFF.

The rearrangement joins TRBV6-5 to TRBJ2-4; the D call from TCRdb, TRBD1, cannot be confirmed without DNA. Germline CDR1 is MNHEY and CDR2 is SVGAGI. This CDR3 contains 18 residues. CDR3 residues: CASSFPREGPGAKNIQYF.

CDR3 amino acids: CASSSTGALARAHF. The V gene is TRBV7-2, the J gene TRBJ1-6; TCRdb returns TRBD1, unconfirmable since there is no DNA. The CDR3 is 14 amino acids. The V gene's germline CDR1 is SGHTA and CDR2 FQGNSA.

The chain employs TRBV5-4 and TRBJ1-2. The germline CDR1 and CDR2 sequences are SGHNT and YYREEE (reference sequence). The CDR3 consists of 15 residues. The CDR3: CASSPRTAPSYGYTF.

The chain joins TRBV30 to TRBJ2-5. The CDR3 runs 14 residues. Looked up from germline, CDR1 is GTSNPN and CDR2 is SVGIG (reference sequence). CDR3 loop: CAWSVWSRSETQYF. Drawing the rest from reference TRBV30 and TRBJ2-5, the complete variable domain is SQTIHQWPATLVQPVGSPLSLECTVEGTSNPNLYWYRQAAGRGLQLLFYSVGIGQISSEVPQNLSASRPQDRQFILSSKKLLLSDSGFYLCAWSVWSRSETQYFGPGTRLLVL.

This chain links TRBV7-9 with TRBJ2-1; the TCRdb call, TRBD1, lacks DNA for checking. The CDR3 consists of 15 residues. Germline V lookup: CDR1 SEHNR, CDR2 FQNEAQ (reference sequence). The CDR3 sequence: CASSHETGGRGEQFF.

The chain combines TRBV29-1 with TRBJ2-2; TCRdb's D call of TRBD1 is untestable without DNA. This CDR3 is 13 amino acids long. From germline, CDR1 is SQVTM and CDR2 ANQGSEA. Here the CDR3 reads CSVTPGGTGELFF.

The rearrangement uses TRBV5-1 and TRBJ1-1. CDR1 and CDR2 from the germline V gene are SGHRS and YFSETQ. This CDR3 comprises 14 residues. CDR3 loop: CASSLDFTNTEAFF.

The chain combines TRBV28 with TRBJ2-4; TCRdb's D call of TRBD1 is untestable without DNA. In germline, CDR1 is MDHEN, CDR2 SYDVKM. The CDR3 loop spans 14 amino acids. The CDR3 loop is CASKRGGSKNIQYF.

This sequence joins TRBV3-1 and TRBJ1-2; the D call of TRBD1 rests on TCRdb alone, since no DNA is present to check it. Germline V gene sequence: CDR1 LGHDT, CDR2 YNNKEL (reference sequence). The CDR3 has 15 amino acids. The CDR3 protein is CASSQVAGGFYGYTF.

The rearrangement links TRBV10-3 to TRBJ1-5. The CDR3 spans 16 residues. CDR1 and CDR2 from the germline V gene are ENHRY and SYGVKD. This chain's CDR3 is CATSGRREDSNQPQHF.

The chain links TRBV12-3 or TRBV12-4 to TRBJ2-7; the TCRdb call, TRBD2, lacks DNA for checking. The CDR3 sequence is 16 residues long. The CDR3 sequence is CASSLNPLASPYEQYF.

The chain employs TRBV12-3 or TRBV12-4 and TRBJ2-1; there is no DNA to check the TCRdb D call of TRBD1. This CDR3 contains 18 residues. The CDR3 sequence: CASSLVLRGLRPYNEQFF.

The chain combines TRBV12-5 with TRBJ1-5; no DNA is available, so the TRBD1 call from TCRdb remains unchecked. CDR3 length equals 13 residues. Germline V lookup: CDR1 LGHNT, CDR2 FRNRAP. The CDR3 loop is CASGRDSYQPQHF.

This chain links TRBV4-3 with TRBJ1-2. The CDR3 loop spans 16 amino acids. CDR1 LGHNA and CDR2 YSLEER come from the germline V gene. The CDR3 region is CASSQDRWEADYGYTF.

V and J are TRBV5-6 and TRBJ1-6; TCRdb calls TRBD1, which cannot be checked without DNA. Germline V gene data show CDR1 as SGHDT and CDR2 as YYEEEE. The CDR3 runs 16 residues. The CDR3 sequence: CASSLSSAQSRSPLHF.

V usage is TRBV5-6 and J usage is TRBJ2-3; lacking DNA, the TRBD1 call made by TCRdb goes unchecked. The germline V gene encodes CDR1 SGHDT and CDR2 YYEEEE. The CDR3 is 20 amino acids. The CDR3 sequence is CASSFQSWTGGGSSTDTQYF.

The chain employs TRBV4-1 and TRBJ2-5. The V gene's germline CDR1 is MGHRA and CDR2 YSYEKL. CDR3 length: 16 amino acids. This CDR3 is CASSQDRSLDQETQYF.

This chain uses TRBV5-1 with TRBJ2-2; TCRdb indicates TRBD1, and absent DNA this call remains unverified. The CDR3 is made up of 15 amino acids. Germline V lookup: CDR1 SGHRS, CDR2 YFSETQ. The CDR3: CASTVDRANTGELFF.

The V call is TRBV6-1, the J call TRBJ1-2. CDR3 length: 14 residues. CDR1 is MNHNS and CDR2 is SASEGT in the germline V gene. CDR3 amino acids: CASSEDQTPYGYTF.

The rearrangement joins TRBV5-1 to TRBJ2-5; TCRdb outputs TRBD1, but without DNA this stays unchecked. This CDR3 region has 13 residues. Per the germline V gene, CDR1 is SGHRS and CDR2 is YFSETQ. The CDR3 region is CASSLGTGETQYF.

The chain links TRBV29-1 to TRBJ1-2; the TCRdb D gene call, TRBD1, has no DNA to confirm it. CDR3 length: 13 residues. Germline CDR1 SQVTM, CDR2 ANQGSEA. CDR3: CSVRSSGDYGYTF.

The CDR3 region is CASTILAGGYREQFF. V usage is TRBV7-9 and J usage is TRBJ2-1; TCRdb's D call of TRBD2 is untestable without DNA. This CDR3 spans 15 amino acids. Per germline, CDR1 SEHNR and CDR2 FQNEAQ (reference sequence).

This chain links TRBV3-1 with TRBJ1-2. CDR1 is LGHDT and CDR2 is YNNKEL in the germline V gene (reference sequence). CDR3 length: 12 amino acids. The CDR3 spells CASSQVYTDLSF. Full variable domain (rest looked up from reference TRBV3-1 and TRBJ1-2): DTAVSQTPKYLVTQMGNDKSIKCEQNLGHDTMYWYKQDSKKFLKIMFSYNNKELIINETVPNRFSPKSPDKAHLNLHINSLELGDSAVYFCASSQVYTDLSFGSGTRLTVV.

This chain uses TRBV5-6 with TRBJ2-7; lacking DNA, the TRBD2 call made by TCRdb goes unchecked. CDR1 is SGHDT and CDR2 is YYEEEE in the germline V gene. CDR3 length: 14 residues. CDR3 amino acids: CASSYYLQGGEQYF.